This entry features one T cell receptor (beta chain) sequence. An end of the junction does not agree with germline; a read error may underlie this. This specimen belongs to a study of shared T cell receptors in the human thymus. Assay used: immunoSEQ multiplex PCR; TCRdb lists only in-frame clones, some missing. Of some 660,000 clones in the sample, about 87% were seen once. CDR3 size: 8 residues. The V gene's germline CDR1 is SGHTS and CDR2 YDEGEE. The same data also went into a second study, on human thymus T cells. That work adds: Corrective surgery for congenital heart defects was being performed on the healthy Finnish infants who served as donors. The thymus tissue came from resections taken during corrective heart surgery. Thymic and blood repertoires seemed to show skewed V and J gene use. Related research examined unrelated individuals and reported that their thymic repertoires overlapped highly.

Source material: thymocytes. This receptor was obtained from a boy in the first two years of life with a congenital heart defect. This chain uses TRBV5-8 with TRBJ2-7; TRBD1 matches 7 bases. The CDR3 loop reads CASSSTGF. In DNA, the CDR3 is TGTGCCAGCAGCTCGACAGGGTTC. The full variable domain, completed using reference TRBV5-8 and TRBJ2-7, is EAGVTQSPTHLIKTRGQQATLRCSPISGHTSVYWYQQALGLGLQFLLWYDEGEERNRGNFPPRFSGRQFPNYSSELNVNALELEDSALYLCASSSTGFGPGTRLTVT.